Listed below are T cell receptor beta chains from one sample, sequenced in a study of T cell responses to AZD1222 COVID-19 vaccine. Here immunoSEQ multiplex PCR was the method, and the copy in TCRdb shows in-frame clones only, minus some. The sample lists under 250,000 clones, about 92% seen once, with more than 0.8% in the top ten. Sample: peripheral blood, taken on day 0 of MenACWY control vaccination. All receptors derive from an adult in good health. Both conserved end residues are part of each CDR3.

CDR3aa,v_gene
CASSSGDRGFADTQYF,TRBV7-9
CASSLSEPGLAAYNEQFF,TRBV27
CASSGTGTGGWGYTF,TRBV9
CASSPLDGYMNTEAFF,TRBV18
CASSQFSGAEQYF,TRBV3-1/TRBV3-2
CASIPRGQALISGANVLTF,TRBV10-1
CASGLREETQYF,TRBV12-5
CASSRSGENQPQHF,TRBV5-6
CASSQGWNTEAFF,TRBV3-1/TRBV3-2
CASSQTAEQYF,TRBV12-3/TRBV12-4
CASSQPKGEQFF,TRBV3-1/TRBV3-2
CASSLRRGIGARQETQYF,TRBV7-9
CASSQDLTSGGLTYEQYF,TRBV4-3
CASAVRPRTDTQYF,TRBV6-5
CASSLAGGNQPQHF,TRBV5-4
CASSLGERYGYTF,TRBV5-1
CASSPGQQETQYF,TRBV18
CAWSRAEGNTIYF,TRBV30
CASSSLQGYGYTF,TRBV6-1
CAISEGVANTEAFF,TRBV10-3
CASSLTPGGRGDTQYF,TRBV4-2
CASSPVGVADEKLFF,TRBV18
CASSTARNEKLFF,TRBV18
CASSLVSGYNSPLHF,TRBV7-2
CASSLGRSPLHF,TRBV6-6
CASSQTAGERETQYF,TRBV7-9
CASTDLYGYTF,TRBV5-1
CATSGTGENYGYTF,TRBV24-1
CASRLAGGQDTQYF,TRBV5-4
CASSITSGVGTEAFF,TRBV3-1/TRBV3-2
CASSQEIRTEAFF,TRBV4-1
CASSGLGDRVYEQYF,TRBV2
CASSQYAGRRGDYGYTF,TRBV4-1
CASSHQTGSTEAFF,TRBV6-4
CASSLGTGVYGYTF,TRBV5-6
CAISRTGLGENYGYTF,TRBV28
CASDGGANSGNTIYF,TRBV28
CASSRVGTGSSYEQYF,TRBV18
CASSDSGNQPQHF,TRBV25-1
CASSKEGDVDEQYF,TRBV21-1
CASSPGTRNTEAFF,TRBV5-4
CASSGGASTEAFF,TRBV5-1
CASSPDGTGFREKLFF,TRBV18
CASSLGQGFYNSPLHF,TRBV7-9